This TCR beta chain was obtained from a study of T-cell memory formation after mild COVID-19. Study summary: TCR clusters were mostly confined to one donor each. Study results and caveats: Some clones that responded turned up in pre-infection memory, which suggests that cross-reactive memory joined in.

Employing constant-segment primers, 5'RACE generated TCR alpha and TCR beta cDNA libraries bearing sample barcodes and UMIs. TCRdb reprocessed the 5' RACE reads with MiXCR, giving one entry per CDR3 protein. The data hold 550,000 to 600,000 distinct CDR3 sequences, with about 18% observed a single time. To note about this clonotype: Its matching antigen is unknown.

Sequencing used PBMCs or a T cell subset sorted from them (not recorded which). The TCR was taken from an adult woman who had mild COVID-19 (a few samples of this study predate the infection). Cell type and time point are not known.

This CDR3 is CASSFNSPQETQYF. CDR3 nucleotide sequence: TGTGCCAGCAGCTTCAATAGCCCCCAGGAGACCCAGTACTTC. The rearrangement uses TRBV7-9 and TRBJ2-5; D gene unclear. CDR1 is SEHNR, CDR2 FQNEAQ, per germline (reference sequence). Trimming shortened V by 3 bases and J by 5 bases, and 13 bases separated the two germline ends. The CDR3 loop spans 14 amino acids.